Listed below are T cell receptor beta chains from one sample, sequenced in a study of cytomegalovirus exposure and HLA in healthy donors. Only in-frame clones appear in the TCRdb table, and some are missing; sequencing was by immunoSEQ multiplex PCR. This table has 100,000 to 150,000 clones, approximately 84% appearing once. The sequencing sample was made of PBMCs. Every receptor here comes from a boy between 2 and 15 years old in good health and CMV-seronegative. CDR3s include the opening cysteine and the closing phenylalanine or tryptophan. Each record gives: D gene, clone size, V gene, J gene, CDR3 protein, CDR3 DNA. The D gene is left open where the match is weak. Clone size is stated in some rows and not others, as once, few, many or a class when expanded.

TRBD1	-	TRBV5-4	TRBJ2-7	CASSLGGQGSNEQYF	TGTGCCAGCAGCTTGGGAGGACAGGGGAGCAACGAGCAGTACTTC
TRBD1	-	TRBV6-5	TRBJ1-1	CASSYSTGGTEAFF	TGTGCCAGCAGTTACTCGACAGGGGGCACTGAAGCTTTCTTT
-	-	TRBV7-9	TRBJ1-1	CASSPYGHINTEAFF	TGTGCCAGCAGCCCATACGGACACATAAACACTGAAGCTTTCTTT
TRBD1	few	TRBV6-6	TRBJ1-1	CASNPGQGRGMTEAFF	TGTGCCAGCAATCCGGGACAGGGGAGGGGGATGACTGAAGCTTTCTTT
-	-	TRBV6-1	TRBJ2-7	CASSEGGNYEQYF	TGTGCCAGCAGTGAGGGGGGTAACTACGAGCAGTACTTC
TRBD1	-	TRBV7-9	TRBJ1-3	CASSSPRDRAGNTIYF	TGTGCCAGCAGCTCCCCCCGGGACAGGGCTGGAAACACCATATATTTT
-	-	TRBV5-1	TRBJ1-2	CASSSSRGGAAYGYTF	TGCGCCAGCAGCTCTAGTAGGGGGGGCGCTGCCTATGGCTACACCTTC
-	-	TRBV18	TRBJ1-1	CASHSFGEKDTEAFF	TGTGCCAGCCATTCATTCGGGGAGAAGGACACTGAAGCTTTCTTT
TRBD1	-	TRBV5-5	TRBJ1-2	CASSPSDRTYYGYTF	TGTGCCAGCAGCCCCTCGGACAGGACATACTATGGCTACACCTTC
TRBD1	-	TRBV7-9	TRBJ1-1	CASRYDRGDTEAFF	TGTGCCAGCAGATATGACAGGGGGGACACTGAAGCTTTCTTT
TRBD1	-	TRBV18	TRBJ1-1	CASSMGQGTEAFF	TGTGCCAGCTCGATGGGACAGGGGACTGAAGCTTTCTTT
TRBD2	-	TRBV19	TRBJ2-2	CASSSTGLAAPNTGELFF	TGTGCCAGTAGTAGTACGGGACTAGCGGCCCCGAACACCGGGGAGCTGTTTTTT
TRBD1	-	TRBV19	TRBJ1-2	CAIPRGPGAEYGYTF	TGTGCCATCCCAAGGGGGCCAGGCGCCGAATATGGCTACACCTTC
-	-	TRBV30	TRBJ1-1	CAWSAAWEEDTEAFF	TGTGCCTGGAGTGCGGCCTGGGAGGAAGACACTGAAGCTTTCTTT
TRBD2	-	TRBV5-1	TRBJ2-3	CASSPSGVVLDTQYF	TGCGCCAGCAGCCCCAGCGGGGTGGTTTTAGATACGCAGTATTTT
TRBD1	-	TRBV9	TRBJ2-5	CASSVEAGGQETQYF	TGTGCCAGCAGCGTAGAGGCAGGGGGCCAAGAGACCCAGTACTTC
TRBD2	few	TRBV6-1	TRBJ2-5	CASSEVGGTQETQYF	TGTGCCAGCAGTGAAGTCGGGGGGACCCAAGAGACCCAGTACTTC
-	few	TRBV6-5	TRBJ1-1	CASSYRRGGGTEAFF	TGTGCCAGCAGTTACCGTCGTGGGGGCGGCACTGAAGCTTTCTTT
TRBD2	-	TRBV11-3	TRBJ2-1	CASSLVGGREAHNEQFF	TGTGCCAGCAGCTTAGTAGGCGGGCGGGAGGCCCACAATGAGCAGTTCTTC
TRBD1	-	TRBV25-1	TRBJ2-7	CATPRRDRAYEQYF	TGTGCCACCCCGAGACGGGACAGGGCCTACGAGCAGTACTTC
-	-	TRBV28	TRBJ1-4	CASSLLGGGGGKLFF	TGTGCCAGCAGTTTATTGGGGGGGGGTGGCGGAAAACTGTTTTTT
TRBD1	few	TRBV7-2	TRBJ1-6	CASSLSRDSHNSPLHF	TGTGCCAGCAGCTTGTCCCGGGACAGTCACAATTCACCCCTCCACTTT